This T cell receptor beta chain was recovered during a study of monozygotic twins with inflammatory bowel disease. In regard to this clonotype: The antigen remains undetermined.

The CDR3 contains 15 residues. Germline values: CDR1 SGHRS, CDR2 YFSETQ. Study results and limitations: Concordant and discordant twins showed no difference in repertoire similarity, possibly from limited power. Relative to healthy twins, IBD patients had fewer clonotypes in common with others, a gap that was especially apparent with disease activity.

Generation of cDNA took place in eight separate reactions per sample. TCRdb reprocessed the 5' RACE reads and stores each CDR3 protein as one record, lacking DNA. The sample shows 150,000 to 200,000 distinct CDR3 sequences, and approximately 3% sits with its ten largest clones. The sequenced sample was blood. The TCR originated in a human donor with ulcerative colitis or Crohn's disease, or a healthy co-twin of an affected twin (not recorded which). V gene TRBV5-1 combines with J gene TRBJ2-7; TCRdb's D gene call, TRBD1, goes unchecked for lack of DNA. The CDR3 protein is CASSVGSLASYEQYF.